These 7 T cell receptor beta chains were all obtained from the same sample, sequenced in a study of cytomegalovirus exposure and HLA in healthy donors. A multiplex PCR was run with 60 Vbeta primers and 13 Jbeta primers. The repertoire was sequenced with immunoSEQ multiplex PCR; TCRdb's copy has only in-frame clones and lacks some. The sample carries 75,000 to 80,000 clones, around four fifths recorded once. Sequenced material: PBMCs. The receptors here all came from a woman in her thirties or forties in good health and CMV-seropositive.

CDR3 DNA: TGCGCCAGCAGCGCAGGGACAGGGGTCCCCTACGAGCAGTACTTC. This encodes CASSAGTGVPYEQYF. The rearrangement joins TRBV4-1 to TRBJ2-7, with TRBD1 identical over 10 bases. The trim removed 5 bases at V and 2 bases at J, leaving 6 bases unmatched. Germline V lookup: CDR1 MGHRA, CDR2 YSYEKL. This CDR3 spans 15 amino acids.

V usage is TRBV5-4 and J usage is TRBJ2-7; perhaps TRBD1 as D (6 bases). The V gene lost 1 base and the J gene lost 3 bases, with 11 bases spanning the gap. The germline V gene has CDR1 SGHNT and CDR2 YYREEE (reference sequence). The length of the CDR3 is 14 residues. The CDR3 bases are TGTGCCAGCAGCTTGACACCAGGGGACTACGAGCAGTACTTC. Amino acid sequence: CASSLTPGDYEQYF.

CDR3 bases: TGTGCCAGCAGCTTAGGGGGGAACACAGATACGCAGTATTTT. It specifies CASSLGGNTDTQYF. The chain links TRBV7-3 to TRBJ2-3, with D possibly being TRBD2 (6 bases). Germline V lookup: CDR1 SGHTA, CDR2 FQGTGA. The CDR3 runs to 14 residues. Deletions cut 2 bases from V and 2 bases from J, with 8 bases between.

The chain links TRBV21-1 to TRBJ1-1; TRBD1 is the table's D call and was not checked against the DNA. TRBV21-1 counts as a pseudogene. The CDR3 sequence is 13 residues long. The CDR3, as DNA: TGTGCCATCTCCGGGACAGGGGTAACTGAAGCTTTCTTT. Translated, it gives CAISGTGVTEAFF.

J is TRBJ2-5 and V is TRBV5-1, with D perhaps matching TRBD2 (6 bases). This CDR3 comprises 16 residues. Germline V gene data show CDR1 as SGHRS and CDR2 as YFSETQ. V lost 0 bases to trimming and J lost 4 bases, with 16 bases between them. The CDR3 DNA is TGCGCCAGCAGCTTGGGGAGCGGGCTTGAACTAGAGACCCAGTACTTC. Encoded protein: CASSLGSGLELETQYF.

The chain recombines TRBV7-9 with TRBJ2-7; the D gene is possibly TRBD1 (5 bases). Germline V gene sequence: CDR1 SEHNR, CDR2 FQNEAQ (reference sequence). CDR3 length: 12 residues. V dropped 4 bases and J dropped 4 bases, with 8 bases sitting between them. CDR3 protein: CASSSTGYEQYF. The CDR3 nucleotides read TGTGCCAGCAGCTCCACAGGTTACGAGCAGTACTTC.

The V and J genes are TRBV5-1 and TRBJ2-2, with TRBD2 matching over 8 bases. V shed 3 bases, J shed 6 bases, and the junction held 7 bases outside the gene matches. There are 15 residues in the CDR3. Germline assignment: CDR1 SGHRS and CDR2 YFSETQ. CDR3 in DNA: TGCGCCAGCAGCTCGGGACTAGGACTATCCGGGGAGCTGTTTTTT. Protein product: CASSSGLGLSGELFF.